One and the same sample provided the 20 T cell receptor beta chains below, sequenced in a study of identical twins. TCRdb reprocessed the 5' RACE reads via MiXCR and lists one record per CDR3 protein. The profile covers around 690,000 distinct CDR3 sequences, with 21% appearing a single time and over 4% taken by the ten largest. This sample was shared with a second study, whose subject was T cells expressing NK-cell markers.

The sample taken for sequencing was PBMCs. These receptors were collected from a woman between 18 and 30 years old in good health.

This clonotype has only a few counts. This chain links TRBV12-3 or TRBV12-4 with TRBJ1-1; D is perhaps TRBD1 (5 bases). Trimming pared 6 bases from V and 1 base from J, leaving 12 bases between. This CDR3 has 14 amino acids. In nucleotides, the CDR3 is TGTGCCAGCAGCCAGACAGACCAGAACACTGAAGCTTTCTTT. It encodes CASSQTDQNTEAFF.

This clonotype has a handful of counts. V gene TRBV6-2 or TRBV6-3 combines with J gene TRBJ1-2; no firm D call. V shed 0 bases and J shed 2 bases, with 10 bases lying between them. This CDR3 is 15 amino acids long. CDR1 is MNHEY, CDR2 SVGEGT, per germline. The CDR3 coding sequence is TGTGCCAGCAGTTACTCGTATTCCGGAAACTATGGCTACACCTTC. This gives the protein CASSYSYSGNYGYTF.

A few counts support this clonotype. The V and J genes are TRBV7-9 and TRBJ2-1, with 9 nucleotides matching TRBD2. V gave up 4 bases and J gave up 7 bases; unmatched junction bases: 8. The CDR3 has 15 amino acids. The germline CDR1 and CDR2 sequences are SEHNR and FQNEAQ (reference sequence). In DNA, the CDR3 is TGTGCCAGCAGCTCCGCGGCGGGGGGGAAGAATGAGCAGTTCTTC. It yields the protein CASSSAAGGKNEQFF.

The chain links TRBV5-5 to TRBJ2-7; D might be TRBD2 (5 bases). The CDR3 contains 14 residues. V lost 2 bases, J lost 0 bases, and 9 bases lay in between. CDR1 SGHKS and CDR2 YYEKEE come from the germline V gene (reference sequence). CDR3 bases: TGTGCCAGCAGCTTTACGGGGAGCTCCTACGAGCAGTACTTC. Protein sequence: CASSFTGSSYEQYF.

V usage is TRBV12-3 or TRBV12-4 and J usage is TRBJ2-5; D remains ambiguous. The V gene lost 7 bases and the J gene lost 5 bases, with 20 bases spanning the gap. This CDR3 comprises 15 residues. The CDR3 coding sequence is TGTGCCAGCACCCGGCGCAGGTGGGGTTTGGAGACCCAGTACTTC. It encodes CASTRRRWGLETQYF.

This clonotype came up many times. The V and J genes are TRBV5-1 and TRBJ2-7, with a tentative D call TRBD2 (5 bases). Between the trimmed V and J ends, which lost 4 bases and 4 bases, there was a span of 9 bases. The CDR3 is 12 residues long. Germline values: CDR1 SGHRS, CDR2 YFSETQ. CDR3 region: CASSPDLYEQYF. As DNA, the CDR3 is TGCGCCAGCAGCCCGGACTTGTACGAGCAGTACTTC.

There are a few counts of this clonotype. The chain joins TRBV7-9 to TRBJ2-1, with 12 bases lining up with TRBD2. Trimming cost V 9 bases and J 0 bases; bases outside gene matches: 9. This CDR3 contains 17 residues. The V gene's germline CDR1 is SEHNR and CDR2 FQNEAQ (reference sequence). CDR3 in DNA: TGTGCCAGTGACGGGACTAGCGGGCCCTTCTCCTACAATGAGCAGTTCTTC. Its translation: CASDGTSGPFSYNEQFF.

The chain couples TRBV12-3 or TRBV12-4 to TRBJ1-1; no clear D gene. The V end was cut by 3 bases, the J end by 4 bases, with 12 bases between. The CDR3 loop spans 14 amino acids. CDR3 protein: CASSFGLSGTEAFF. The CDR3 nucleotides are TGTGCCAGCAGTTTCGGGCTGTCGGGCACTGAAGCTTTCTTT.

This clonotype has more than one count but fewer than ten. The chain uses TRBV27 and TRBJ2-3, with D unclear. The germline V gene has CDR1 MNHEY and CDR2 SMNVEV (reference sequence). Trimming stripped 11 bases from V and 1 base from J, with 16 bases between. The CDR3 loop spans 14 amino acids. CDR3 sequence: CAAFAAGRTDTQYF. In DNA, the CDR3 is TGTGCCGCGTTCGCGGCCGGACGCACAGATACGCAGTATTTT.

This clonotype was detected a few times. V usage is TRBV20-1 and J usage is TRBJ2-7; D is ambiguous. Between the trimmed V and J ends, which lost 0 bases and 4 bases, there was a span of 7 bases. CDR3 size: 12 residues. From germline, CDR1 is DFQATT and CDR2 SNEGSKA (reference sequence). CDR3 in amino acids: CSAREGHYEQYF. CDR3 in DNA: TGCAGTGCTAGAGAGGGCCATTACGAGCAGTACTTC.

The CDR3 DNA follows: TGTGCCAGCGGGTCCAGTGGGAGGACCCAGTACTTC. As protein: CASGSSGRTQYF. The chain joins TRBV7-2 to TRBJ2-5; perhaps TRBD2 as D (5 bases). V dropped 8 bases and J dropped 7 bases, with 14 bases sitting between them. Germline V gives CDR1 SGHTA, CDR2 FQGNSA. The CDR3 has 12 amino acids.

This clonotype was seen only a few times. The chain employs TRBV10-3 and TRBJ1-1; D gene uncertain. Germline V gene sequence: CDR1 ENHRY, CDR2 SYGVKD. V lost 4 bases to trimming and J lost 9 bases, with 9 bases between them. This CDR3 has 11 amino acids. CDR3 sequence reads: CAISVGLQAFF. The DNA of the CDR3 is TGTGCCATCAGTGTCGGACTCCAAGCTTTCTTT.

This sequence joins TRBV12-3 or TRBV12-4 and TRBJ2-1, with a tentative D call TRBD1 (5 bases). The CDR3 is 18 residues long. V dropped 2 bases and J dropped 0 bases, with 17 bases sitting between them. The CDR3 sequence is CASSLSQGMSISYNEQFF. The DNA of the CDR3 is TGTGCCAGCAGTTTATCCCAGGGAATGTCCATCTCCTACAATGAGCAGTTCTTC.

The chain couples TRBV4-3 to TRBJ1-6, with a possible D match to TRBD1 (6 bases). The CDR3 is 16 residues long. CDR1 and CDR2 from the germline V gene are LGHNA and YSLEER. V lost 1 base to trimming and J lost 8 bases, with 15 bases between them. CDR3 in DNA: TGCGCCAGCAGCCAAGTCATGGCAGGGGCTGATTCACCCCTCCACTTT. Its protein is CASSQVMAGADSPLHF.

A word on this clonotype: The junction departs from the called germline gene at one end, perhaps through a read error. The chain uses TRBV6-5 and TRBJ2-2, with D perhaps being TRBD1 or TRBD2 (5 bases each). Germline-derived CDR1 and CDR2 are MNHEY and SVGAGI. The CDR3 covers 14 residues. The CDR3 sequence: CASSYGTNTGELLF. For the CDR3, the DNA is TGTGCCAGCAGTTATGGGACGAACACCGGGGAGCTGCTTTTT.

This clonotype was seen a handful of times. The chain is built from TRBV20-1 and TRBJ2-5; D not certain. The germline V gene encodes CDR1 DFQATT and CDR2 SNEGSKA (reference sequence). V gave up 0 bases and J gave up 3 bases, with 8 bases separating them. This CDR3 comprises 13 residues. CDR3 in amino acids: CSAREGGKETQYF. CDR3 DNA: TGCAGTGCTAGAGAGGGTGGGAAAGAGACCCAGTACTTC.

The chain combines TRBV5-1 with TRBJ2-5; D might be TRBD1 or TRBD2, each matching 5 bases. Germline CDR1 and CDR2: SGHRS and YFSETQ. This CDR3 contains 13 residues. The V gene lost 4 bases and the J gene lost 5 bases, with 12 bases spanning the gap. The CDR3 spells CASSEGRWETQYF. Written as DNA, the CDR3 is TGCGCCAGCAGCGAGGGACGGTGGGAGACCCAGTACTTC.

V is TRBV15 and J is TRBJ2-3; D is undetermined. This CDR3 comprises 14 residues. In germline, CDR1 is LNHNV, CDR2 YYDKDF (reference sequence). Trimming cost V 5 bases and J 4 bases, with 13 bases left between them. The CDR3, as DNA: TGTGCCACCAGCCTTTTATCCCGCGCAGATACGCAGTATTTT. Its translation: CATSLLSRADTQYF.

This chain links TRBV10-3 with TRBJ2-3; 10 positions agree with TRBD2. The CDR3 sequence is 14 residues long. The germline gives CDR1 ENHRY, CDR2 SYGVKD. With 8 bases clipped from V and 6 bases from J, the junction kept 8 bases outside the gene matches. CDR3 loop: CAIASGGAEDTQYF. CDR3 sequence (DNA): TGTGCCATCGCGAGCGGGGGGGCTGAGGATACGCAGTATTTT.

This clonotype turned up a few times. This chain's CDR3 is CAAWEGVNGYTF. In DNA, the CDR3 is TGTGCCGCCTGGGAGGGGGTGAATGGCTACACCTTC. This chain links TRBV12-3 or TRBV12-4 with TRBJ1-2; D might be TRBD1 (6 bases). Trimming cost V 11 bases and J 6 bases, with 16 bases left between them. The CDR3 length is 12 residues.